This TCR beta chain was sequenced for a study of blood T cell repertoires in COVID-19. Per the germline V gene, CDR1 is MDHEN and CDR2 is SYDVKM. The CDR3 spans 13 residues. Trimming pared 8 bases from V and 8 bases from J, leaving 15 bases between. This table comes from immunoSEQ multiplex PCR, and its TCRdb copy is limited to in-frame clones, with some not included. The sample contains 140,000 to 150,000 clones, 60% to 85% of which appear only once. The origin of this receptor is a woman in her fifties or sixties with acute or convalescent COVID-19. The chain combines TRBV28 with TRBJ2-2; no reliable D call. Sample: peripheral blood. The CDR3 DNA follows: TGTGCCAGCTCCGGTCCTCAGAGGGGGGAGCTGTTTTTT. Residues: CASSGPQRGELFF.